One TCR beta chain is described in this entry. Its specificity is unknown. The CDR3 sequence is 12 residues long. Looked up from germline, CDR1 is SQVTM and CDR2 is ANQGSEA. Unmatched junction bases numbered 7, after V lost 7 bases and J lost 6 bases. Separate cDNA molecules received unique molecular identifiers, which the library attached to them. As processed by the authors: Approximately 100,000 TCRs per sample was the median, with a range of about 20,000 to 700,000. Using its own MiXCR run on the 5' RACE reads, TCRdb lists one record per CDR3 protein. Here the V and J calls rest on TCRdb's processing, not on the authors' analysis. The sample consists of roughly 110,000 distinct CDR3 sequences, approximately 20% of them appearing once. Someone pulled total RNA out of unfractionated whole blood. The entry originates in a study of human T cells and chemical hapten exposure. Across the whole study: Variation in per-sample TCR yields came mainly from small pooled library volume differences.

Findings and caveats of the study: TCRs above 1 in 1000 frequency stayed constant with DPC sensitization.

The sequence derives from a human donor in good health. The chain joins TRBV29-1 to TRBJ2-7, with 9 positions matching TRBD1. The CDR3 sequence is CSANRGRGEQYF. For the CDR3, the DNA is TGCAGCGCAAACAGGGGGCGCGGCGAGCAGTACTTC.